This T cell receptor (beta chain) derives from a study of blood T cell repertoires in COVID-19. Per the original data handling: Researchers report that nucleated cell counts were estimated from reference gene primer amplification. Repertoires were generated with immunoSEQ multiplex PCR, while TCRdb's copy carries only in-frame clones and drops some. V, J and clone size derive from that table, while D and trimming were established from the DNA sequence. Of roughly 180,000 clones listed, around 88% are singletons. The CDR3 loop spans 16 amino acids. Germline V gene lookup returns CDR1 SGHVS and CDR2 FQNEAQ. The ends lost 1 base at V and 10 bases at J; junction bases unmatched: 12.

V gene TRBV7-8 combines with J gene TRBJ2-1, with 8 bases aligning to TRBD1. Material: PBMCs or T cells enriched from blood (not recorded which). The clonotype comes from a woman between 45 and 65 years old in a cohort exposed to, infected with or recovered from COVID-19 (not recorded which). This chain's CDR3 is CASSLEGTGWPVEQFF. CDR3 nucleotide sequence: TGTGCCAGCAGCTTAGAAGGGACAGGTTGGCCGGTCGAGCAGTTCTTC.